This entry features one T cell receptor (beta chain) sequence. TCR beta CDR3 sequences were amplified from RNA transcripts. First-round RT-PCR with HTBI primers amplified the TCR CDR3 region. TCRdb redid the calling of the multiplex PCR reads with MiXCR, one entry per CDR3 protein. The sample comprises 500,000 to 550,000 distinct CDR3 sequences, just under 20% of which are singletons, and over 45% rests with the top ten. The germline gives CDR1 MNHNS, CDR2 SASEGT. The trim removed 5 bases at V and 0 bases at J, leaving 8 bases unmatched. This CDR3 is 16 amino acids long. This entry belongs to a study of T cells in Graves' hyperthyroidism and ophthalmopathy.

Specimen: blood. The chain is built from TRBV6-1 and TRBJ1-1, with 8 positions matching TRBD1. This sequence originates from a man between 40 and 49 years old with Graves' ophthalmopathy. CDR3 sequence: CASSQGQGGLNTEAFF. Written as DNA, the CDR3 is TGTGCCAGCAGTCAAGGACAGGGCGGTTTGAACACTGAAGCTTTCTTT.